This T cell receptor (beta chain) stems from a study of control samples from healthy donors and cancer patients. Sequencing was performed with immunoSEQ multiplex PCR; in TCRdb, only in-frame clones are kept and a portion is missing. In the table there are more than 95,000 clones, about 90% of which are singletons. Germline CDR1 is MNHEY and CDR2 is SVGAGI. V lost 2 bases, J lost 3 bases, and 13 bases lay in between. The CDR3 contains 15 residues. The receptor was isolated from a young man in good health. The chain joins TRBV6-5 to TRBJ2-5, with D perhaps matching TRBD1 (6 bases). Sequencing was carried out using blood. In DNA, the CDR3 is TGTGCCAGCAGTTACACAGGGATCCCTAAAGAGACCCAGTACTTC. Translating gives CASSYTGIPKETQYF.